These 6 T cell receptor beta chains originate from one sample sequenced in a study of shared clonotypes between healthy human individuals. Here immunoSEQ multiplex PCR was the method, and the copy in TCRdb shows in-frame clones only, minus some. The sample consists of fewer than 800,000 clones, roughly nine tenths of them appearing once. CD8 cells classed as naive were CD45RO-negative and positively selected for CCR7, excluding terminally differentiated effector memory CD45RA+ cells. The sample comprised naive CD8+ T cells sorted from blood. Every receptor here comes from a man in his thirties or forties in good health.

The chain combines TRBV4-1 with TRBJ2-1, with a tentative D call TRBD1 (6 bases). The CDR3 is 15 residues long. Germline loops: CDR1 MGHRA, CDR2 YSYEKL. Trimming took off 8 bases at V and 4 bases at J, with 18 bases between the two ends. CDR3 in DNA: TGCGCCAGCGGGCCGTTGGGGGCCGGGTACAATGAGCAGTTCTTC. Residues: CASGPLGAGYNEQFF.

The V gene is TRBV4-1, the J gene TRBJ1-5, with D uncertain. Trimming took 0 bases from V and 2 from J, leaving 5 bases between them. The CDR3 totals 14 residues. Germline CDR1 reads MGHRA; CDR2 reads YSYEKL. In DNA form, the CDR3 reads TGCGCCAGCAGCCAAGATCTGGGCAATCAGCCCCAGCATTTT. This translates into CASSQDLGNQPQHF.

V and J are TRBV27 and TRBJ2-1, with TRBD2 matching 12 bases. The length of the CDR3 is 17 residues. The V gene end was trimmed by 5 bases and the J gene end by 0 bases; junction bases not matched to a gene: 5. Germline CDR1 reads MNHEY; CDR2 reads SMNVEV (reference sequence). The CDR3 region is CASSTRTSGVSYNEQFF. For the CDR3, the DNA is TGTGCCAGCAGTACCCGGACTAGCGGGGTCTCCTACAATGAGCAGTTCTTC.

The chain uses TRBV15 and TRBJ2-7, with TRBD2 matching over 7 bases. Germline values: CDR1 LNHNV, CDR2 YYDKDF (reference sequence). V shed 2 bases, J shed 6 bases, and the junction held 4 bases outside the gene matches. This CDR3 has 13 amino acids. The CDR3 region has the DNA TGTGCCACCAGCAGATCTCCGGGAGGCGAGCAGTACTTC. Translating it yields CATSRSPGGEQYF.

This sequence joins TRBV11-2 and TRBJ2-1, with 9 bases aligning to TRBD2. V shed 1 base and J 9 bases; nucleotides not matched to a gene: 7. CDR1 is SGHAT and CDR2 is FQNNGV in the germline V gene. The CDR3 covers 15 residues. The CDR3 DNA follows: TGTGCCAGCAGCTTAGTAGCGGGAGCAGGGAGTGAGCAGTTCTTC. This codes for CASSLVAGAGSEQFF. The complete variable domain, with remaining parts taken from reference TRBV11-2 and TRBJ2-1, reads EAGVAQSPRYKIIEKRQSVAFWCNPISGHATLYWYQQILGQGPKLLIQFQNNGVVDDSQLPKDRFSAERLKGVDSTLKIQPAKLEDSAVYLCASSLVAGAGSEQFFGPGTRLTVL.

The CDR3 nucleotides are TGCGCCAGCAGCAGATCGACAGGGGTTGGTGAAGCTTTCTTT. This sequence encodes CASSRSTGVGEAFF. The chain carries TRBV4-1 and TRBJ1-1; 8 bases are shared with TRBD1. The CDR3 length is 14 residues. Trimming removed 5 bases from V and 7 bases from J; junction bases left unmatched: 9. CDR1 is MGHRA and CDR2 is YSYEKL in the germline V gene.